These 31 T cell receptor beta chains originate from one sample sequenced in a study of identical twins. Using its own MiXCR run on the 5' RACE reads, TCRdb lists one record per CDR3 protein. The sample has hundreds of thousands of distinct CDR3 sequences, less than 9.5% seen once. The sample taken for sequencing was memory (CD45RO+) T cells sorted from blood. The origin of the receptors is a woman aged 18-30 years in good health.

This clonotype appeared many times. The DNA for the CDR3 is TGTGCCATTTCCAAGACTAGCGGCAGTTACGAGCAGTACTTC. Protein: CAISKTSGSYEQYF. This chain uses TRBV6-2 or TRBV6-3 with TRBJ2-7, with TRBD2 identical over 9 bases. Germline V gene lookup returns CDR1 MNHEY and CDR2 SVGEGT. J lost 4 bases, V lost 10 bases, and 11 bases had no gene match. The CDR3 is made up of 14 amino acids.

This clonotype has a handful of counts. CDR3 in DNA: TGTGCCAGCAGTTCCCGGCCGGGACTAGCGGGGAATGAGCAGTTCTTC. Its translation is CASSSRPGLAGNEQFF. The chain couples TRBV6-5 to TRBJ2-1; the match to TRBD2 covers 13 bases. This CDR3 is 16 amino acids long. Germline CDR1 and CDR2: MNHEY and SVGAGI. V shed 4 bases and J 7 bases; nucleotides not matched to a gene: 7.

This chain uses TRBV9 with TRBJ1-5, with a weak D call TRBD1 (6 bases). Germline loops: CDR1 SGDLS, CDR2 YYNGEE. The CDR3 covers 14 residues. Trimming stripped 0 bases from V and 5 bases from J, with 9 bases between. As DNA, the CDR3 is TGTGCCAGCAGCGTAGGGCCAGGGGATCAGCCCCAGCATTTT. Residues: CASSVGPGDQPQHF.

The gene calls are TRBV5-1 and TRBJ2-5; the D call may be TRBD1 or TRBD2 (6 bases each). The V end lost 0 bases, the J end lost 5 bases, and 14 bases lay between the germline ends. CDR3 length equals 15 residues. From germline, CDR1 is SGHRS and CDR2 YFSETQ. CDR3 DNA: TGCGCCAGCAGCTTGGTCGGAGGGGGATCGGAGACCCAGTACTTC. Residues: CASSLVGGGSETQYF.

This clonotype was counted between two and nine times. The chain carries TRBV6-1 and TRBJ2-4; D gene uncertain. V lost 7 bases and J 1 base, leaving 8 bases between the germline ends. CDR1 is MNHNS, CDR2 SASEGT, per germline. The CDR3 covers 13 residues. CDR3 coding DNA: TGTGCCAGCAAGCTGACTGCCAAAAACATTCAGTACTTC. Translation: CASKLTAKNIQYF.

This clonotype was seen ten or more times. The rearrangement uses TRBV6-5 and TRBJ2-2, with 10 bases aligning to TRBD2. The junction had 1 base not matched to a gene; V was cut back by 0 bases and J by 6 bases. Per germline, CDR1 MNHEY and CDR2 SVGAGI. This CDR3 is 15 amino acids long. The CDR3 sequence is CASSYSSGGPGELFF. The CDR3, as DNA: TGTGCCAGCAGTTACTCTAGCGGGGGGCCCGGGGAGCTGTTTTTT.

This clonotype appeared many times. The CDR3: CATNSLSSGTSGMRYF. The CDR3 nucleotides read TGTGCCACGAACAGTCTTTCCTCCGGGACTAGCGGGATGAGGTACTTC. The V call is TRBV10-3, the J call TRBJ2-7, with 13 bases fitting TRBD2. CDR3 length: 16 amino acids. Germline lookup yields CDR1 ENHRY and CDR2 SYGVKD. Trimming at V came to 10 bases and at J to 12 bases, leaving 21 bases not matched to a gene.

The sample holds a few counts of this clonotype. The V and J genes are TRBV30 and TRBJ2-2, with D possibly TRBD2 on 6 matching bases. V was pared by 1 base and J by 3 bases, with 9 bases between. The CDR3 runs to 14 residues. Looked up from germline, CDR1 is GTSNPN and CDR2 is SVGIG (reference sequence). The CDR3 sequence: CAWSGGIYTGELFF. The CDR3 region has the DNA TGTGCCTGGAGTGGCGGGATTTACACCGGGGAGCTGTTTTTT.

V is TRBV20-1 and J is TRBJ2-7, with a possible D match to TRBD2 (7 bases). The CDR3 is made up of 14 amino acids. The ends were cut back, 6 bases at V and 6 bases at J, with 21 bases in the middle. In germline, CDR1 is DFQATT, CDR2 SNEGSKA (reference sequence). The CDR3 sequence: CSALGAGVRGEQYF. In DNA, the CDR3 is TGCAGTGCACTGGGGGCGGGAGTGAGGGGCGAGCAGTACTTC.

Only a few counts were recorded for this clonotype. The chain joins TRBV4-3 to TRBJ2-1; D is undetermined. Per the germline V gene, CDR1 is LGHNA and CDR2 is YSLEER. This CDR3 region has 14 residues. V dropped 0 bases and J dropped 6 bases, with 9 bases sitting between them. The DNA for the CDR3 is TGCGCCAGCAGCCAAGAACTTTGGGGCAATGAGCAGTTCTTC. Its protein is CASSQELWGNEQFF.

This clonotype came up many times. V usage is TRBV7-9 and J usage is TRBJ1-1, with D tentatively TRBD1 (6 bases). V lost 1 base and J lost 0, with 12 bases in between. This CDR3 has 16 residues. Germline CDR1 SEHNR, CDR2 FQNEAQ (reference sequence). For the CDR3, the DNA is TGTGCCAGCAGCTTAGATGGGGGGGGCTTGAACACTGAAGCTTTCTTT. Its translation is CASSLDGGGLNTEAFF.

This clonotype occurred many times. CDR3 nucleotide sequence: TGTGCCACCATACAAATTCGAGGCGGGGAGCTGTTTTTT. Its protein product is CATIQIRGGELFF. V is TRBV2 and J is TRBJ2-2, with no clear D. V lost 10 bases and J 7 bases, leaving 16 bases between the germline ends. This CDR3 is 13 amino acids long. The V gene's germline CDR1 is SNHLY and CDR2 FYNNEI. Drawing the rest from reference TRBV2 and TRBJ2-2, the complete variable domain is EPEVTQTPSHQVTQMGQEVILRCVPISNHLYFYWYRQILGQKVEFLVSFYNNEISEKSEIFDDQFSVERPDGSNFTLKIRSTKLEDSAMYFCATIQIRGGELFFGEGSRLTVL.

V usage is TRBV20-1 and J usage is TRBJ2-1; 11 nucleotides agree with TRBD2. This CDR3 spans 13 amino acids. CDR1 and CDR2 (germline): DFQATT, SNEGSKA (reference sequence). DNA for the CDR3: TGCAGCTGGGGACTAGCGGCCTACAATGAGCAGTTCTTC. Translation gives CSWGLAAYNEQFF.

The CDR3 coding sequence is TGCAGTGCCGCCCGACAGGGGGGAAAACTGTTTTTT. Its translation is CSAARQGGKLFF. The genes are TRBV20-1 and TRBJ1-4; 9 nucleotides align to TRBD1. CDR1 and CDR2 (germline): DFQATT, SNEGSKA (reference sequence). V was clipped by 6 bases and J by 10 bases; unmatched bases: 6. The CDR3 is 12 amino acids.

The table lists this clonotype with many counts. The CDR3 nucleotides are TGTGCCAGCAGTTTCGGACACGGAGTAGCGGAGACCCAGTACTTC. This gives the protein CASSFGHGVAETQYF. This chain joins TRBV12-3 or TRBV12-4 and TRBJ2-5; D could derive from TRBD1 or TRBD2 (5 bases each). V was cut by 3 bases and J by 5 bases, with 16 bases left in between. This CDR3 has 15 residues.

This clonotype was seen more than once but under ten times. This chain connects TRBV29-1 to TRBJ2-5, with 8 bases aligning to TRBD1. Germline V lookup: CDR1 SQVTM, CDR2 ANQGSEA. This CDR3 has 13 amino acids. V dropped 6 bases and J dropped 4; count of bases not matched to a gene: 7. The CDR3 here is CSVSDRGRETQYF. Written as DNA, the CDR3 is TGCAGCGTGTCTGACAGGGGACGAGAGACCCAGTACTTC. Using reference TRBV29-1 and TRBJ2-5 for the parts outside the CDR3, the full variable domain is SAVISQKPSRDICQRGTSLTIQCQVDSQVTMMFWYRQQPGQSLTLIATANQGSEATYESGFVIDKFPISRPNLTFSTLTVSNMSPEDSSIYLCSVSDRGRETQYFGPGTRLLVL.

The gene calls are TRBV12-3 or TRBV12-4 and TRBJ1-5; D is possibly TRBD1 (6 bases). CDR3 size: 16 residues. V was shortened by 2 bases and J by 5 bases, with 16 bases between the two germline ends. The CDR3 coding sequence is TGTGCCAGCAGTTTAAGGGCAAGAGGGGGGTATCAGCCCCAGCATTTT. It specifies CASSLRARGGYQPQHF.

This clonotype was counted between two and nine times. The chain recombines TRBV28 with TRBJ2-3; D may be TRBD1 (6 bases). Germline values: CDR1 MDHEN, CDR2 SYDVKM. Deletions cut 2 bases from V and 1 base from J, with 13 bases between. The CDR3 consists of 16 residues. This CDR3 reads CASSLGTGLGTDTQYF. The CDR3 DNA is TGTGCCAGCAGTTTAGGAACAGGGCTCGGCACAGATACGCAGTATTTT.

This clonotype was detected many times. The gene calls are TRBV18 and TRBJ1-5; no clear D gene. The germline V and J ends were trimmed by 4 bases and 7 bases, with 14 bases remaining between them. Germline CDR1 reads KGHSH; CDR2 reads LQKENI. CDR3 length: 14 residues. The CDR3, as DNA: TGTGCCAGCTCACGGGCGATAGGTGAGCAGCCCCAGCATTTT. This sequence encodes CASSRAIGEQPQHF.

The sample holds a few counts of this clonotype. The chain carries TRBV20-1 and TRBJ2-7, with D perhaps TRBD2 (5 bases). This CDR3 contains 11 residues. Germline CDR1 reads DFQATT; CDR2 reads SNEGSKA (reference sequence). The ends were cut back, 6 bases at V and 6 bases at J, with 12 bases in the middle. CDR3 region: CSAASGFEQYF. Here the CDR3 DNA reads TGCAGTGCCGCCTCGGGGTTCGAGCAGTACTTC.

The CDR3, as DNA: TGTGCCAGCAGCGCCCAACAGGGGGTAGATACGCAGTATTTT. Amino acid sequence: CASSAQQGVDTQYF. The chain employs TRBV7-9 and TRBJ2-3; 8 nucleotides line up with TRBD1. Germline CDR1 is SEHNR and CDR2 is FQNEAQ (reference sequence). Unmatched junction bases numbered 6, after V lost 5 bases and J lost 5 bases. The CDR3 has 14 amino acids.

The gene calls are TRBV4-3 and TRBJ1-1, with TRBD1 matching 7 bases. Germline trimming cut 10 bases from V and 8 bases from J; bases unmatched to any gene: 7. The germline CDR1 and CDR2 sequences are LGHNA and YSLEER. This CDR3 has 11 amino acids. The CDR3 DNA sequence: TGCGCCACCACCCAGGGGGGAGAAGCTTTCTTT. Amino acids: CATTQGGEAFF.

The rearrangement uses TRBV20-1 and TRBJ2-7; D uncertain. The V and J ends lost 0 bases and 4 bases respectively, with 7 bases between them. Per the germline V gene, CDR1 is DFQATT and CDR2 is SNEGSKA (reference sequence). CDR3 size: 12 residues. CDR3 residues: CSARDMAYEQYF. CDR3 nucleotide sequence: TGCAGTGCTAGAGACATGGCTTACGAGCAGTACTTC.

The chain has TRBV20-1 and TRBJ2-2; 8 bases agree with TRBD2. Germline V gene data show CDR1 as DFQATT and CDR2 as SNEGSKA (reference sequence). This CDR3 has 15 amino acids. Unmatched junction bases numbered 11, after V lost 6 bases and J lost 5 bases. The CDR3 is CSAATGTRGTGELFF. CDR3 sequence (DNA): TGCAGTGCCGCCACCGGGACTAGGGGGACCGGGGAGCTGTTTTTT.

This clonotype was counted a few times. The junction shows a germline mismatch at one end, possibly a read error. The chain recombines TRBV18 with TRBJ1-2; D uncertain. The CDR3 covers 12 residues. Germline V gene sequence: CDR1 KGHSH, CDR2 LQKENI. The CDR3, as DNA: TGTGCCATCTCACCGGTGGGAAGCGGCTACACCTTC. It codes for CAISPVGSGYTF.

This clonotype was recorded a few times. The V gene is TRBV5-1, the J gene TRBJ2-3, with TRBD2 matching 9 bases. The germline CDR1 and CDR2 sequences are SGHRS and YFSETQ. V lost 0 bases to trimming and J lost 6 bases; unmatched junction nucleotides: 8. This CDR3 contains 16 residues. CDR3 coding DNA: TGCGCCAGCAGCTTGGCGGCCCTAGCGGGGAGGGATACGCAGTATTTT. This sequence encodes CASSLAALAGRDTQYF.

This clonotype has only a few counts. This rearrangement joins TRBV20-1 to TRBJ2-3; D unresolved. The V and J ends lost 6 bases and 2 bases respectively, with 9 bases between them. This CDR3 is built from 12 residues. Per the germline V gene, CDR1 is DFQATT and CDR2 is SNEGSKA (reference sequence). The CDR3 nucleotides are TGCAGTGCCCCAACAACCACAGATACGCAGTATTTT. It specifies CSAPTTTDTQYF.

This clonotype was observed a handful of times. The chain carries TRBV20-1 and TRBJ2-3, with TRBD1 as a possible D gene (5 bases). Germline V lookup: CDR1 DFQATT, CDR2 SNEGSKA (reference sequence). The CDR3 contains 14 residues. Trimming removed 3 bases from V and 1 base from J, with 11 bases in between. CDR3 region: CSASPGPRTDTQYF. The DNA for the CDR3 is TGCAGTGCTAGTCCAGGGCCTCGCACAGATACGCAGTATTTT.

This clonotype was counted only a few times. The rearrangement links TRBV19 to TRBJ2-3, with TRBD2 matching 12 bases. Germline CDR1 and CDR2: LNHDA and SQIVND (reference sequence). The V and J ends lost 6 bases and 3 bases, in that order; junction bases with no gene match: 10. This CDR3 comprises 17 residues. The CDR3 region has the DNA TGTGCCAGTAGCCTCGCGCTAGCGGGGGGGCGGACAGATACGCAGTATTTT. Translation: CASSLALAGGRTDTQYF.

Notes on this clonotype: A read error is possible here, since a much larger clone lies one base away. The V gene is TRBV5-1, the J gene TRBJ2-1; D may be TRBD2 (5 bases). The length of the CDR3 is 12 residues. Deletions cut 6 bases from V and 12 bases from J, with 16 bases between. The germline CDR1 and CDR2 sequences are SGHRS and YFSETQ. The CDR3 nucleotides read TGCGCCAGCACCGAGTGGCATGAGGGGCAGTTCTTC. It specifies CASTEWHEGQFF.

This clonotype was seen a few times. This rearrangement joins TRBV6-5 to TRBJ2-5; no clear D gene. The CDR3 extends over 14 amino acids. Trimming shortened V by 2 bases and J by 4 bases, and 11 bases separated the two germline ends. Germline V lookup: CDR1 MNHEY, CDR2 SVGAGI. CDR3 sequence (DNA): TGTGCCAGCAGTTACCGGGCTTCAACAGAGACCCAGTACTTC. It yields the protein CASSYRASTETQYF.